A selection of T cell receptor beta chains follows, all from one sample in a study of cytomegalovirus exposure and HLA in healthy donors. Libraries were prepared by immunoSEQ multiplex PCR; TCRdb keeps only in-frame clonotypes and omits some of them. The sample includes some 160,000 clones, more than 75% of them seen just once. The specimen sequenced was PBMCs. These receptors all come from a man between 18 and 35 years old in good health and CMV-seronegative. CDR3s include the opening cysteine and the closing phenylalanine or tryptophan. A D gene is named only where the DNA matches it firmly. Only some rows state a clone size, as once, few, many or a class for expanded clones.

D gene,clone size,J gene,V gene,CDR3 protein,CDR3 DNA
-,-,TRBJ1-1,TRBV19,CASSIAPTPANTEAFF,TGTGCCAGTAGTATAGCCCCGACACCGGCGAACACTGAAGCTTTCTTT
TRBD1,-,TRBJ2-2,TRBV15,CATSSGQGTVAGELFF,TGTGCCACCAGCAGCGGACAGGGGACTGTAGCCGGGGAGCTGTTTTTT
TRBD1,few,TRBJ2-7,TRBV7-2,CASSLEDRGEQYF,TGTGCCAGCAGCTTAGAGGACAGGGGTGAGCAGTACTTC
TRBD2,-,TRBJ2-1,TRBV27,CASSFVGRGYTYNEQFF,TGTGCCAGCAGTTTCGTTGGGAGGGGATACACCTACAATGAGCAGTTCTTC
-,once,TRBJ1-4,TRBV6-5,CASSTDGVNEKLFF,TGTGCCAGCAGTACCGACGGAGTCAATGAAAAACTGTTTTTT
TRBD2,-,TRBJ2-1,TRBV14,CASSPSGSSYNEQFF,TGTGCCAGCAGCCCTAGCGGGAGCTCCTACAATGAGCAGTTCTTC
TRBD1,-,TRBJ2-3,TRBV5-1,CASSVIQGLGTDTQYF,TGCGCCAGCAGCGTAATACAGGGGTTGGGCACAGATACGCAGTATTTT
TRBD2,-,TRBJ2-5,TRBV7-2,CASSLETSGSYWETQYF,TGTGCCAGCAGCTTAGAGACTAGCGGGAGTTACTGGGAGACCCAGTACTTC
-,-,TRBJ2-7,TRBV27,CAAGERGSYEQYF,TGTGCAGCAGGCGAACGGGGGAGCTACGAGCAGTACTTC
TRBD1,-,TRBJ1-1,TRBV6-6,CASSYEGQGNTEAFF,TGTGCCAGCAGTTACGAAGGACAGGGGAACACTGAAGCTTTCTTT
-,-,TRBJ1-4,TRBV27,CASSSQGATNEKLFF,TGTGCCAGCAGTTCCCAGGGTGCAACTAATGAAAAACTGTTTTTT
TRBD1,-,TRBJ1-4,TRBV28,CASSLRQGRNEKLFF,TGTGCCAGCAGTTTAAGACAGGGCCGTAATGAAAAACTGTTTTTT
TRBD1,-,TRBJ1-5,TRBV15,CATSRAGGQPQHF,TGTGCCACCAGCAGAGCAGGGGGACAGCCCCAGCATTTT
TRBD2,-,TRBJ2-1,TRBV2,CASRTSGGGNEQFF,TGTGCCAGCAGAACTAGCGGGGGGGGCAATGAGCAGTTCTTC